This TCR beta chain was obtained from a study of cytomegalovirus exposure and HLA in healthy donors. Broader study findings: A later analysis reportedly found that, within productive TCRs, an Asian-associated ancestry cluster had fewer N-insertions than the mean observed across the roughly 630 donors.

Germline CDR1 is SQVTM and CDR2 is ANQGSEA. V was pared by 3 bases and J by 6 bases, with 20 bases between. This CDR3 region has 15 residues. Turning to this clone: The target antigen is unknown.

PCR amplification relied on 60 Vbeta primers (plus 13 Jbeta primers). Some clones are missing from TCRdb's copy, which holds only in-frame ones; the method was immunoSEQ multiplex PCR. The repertoire holds around 130,000 clones, approximately 80% seen once, with around 1.5% in the top ten. This TCR derives from a young woman in good health and CMV-seronegative. The sequenced sample was PBMCs. The V and J genes are TRBV29-1 and TRBJ1-2, with D perhaps matching TRBD1 (6 bases). For the CDR3, the DNA is TGCAGCGTTGAGTCGGACAGCCTCCCGGGTCATGGCTACACCTTC. This translates into CSVESDSLPGHGYTF.